Below are 8 T cell receptor beta chains sequenced from a single sample in a study of cytomegalovirus exposure and HLA in healthy donors. PCR involved 60 Vbeta and 13 Jbeta primers. Measured with immunoSEQ multiplex PCR; TCRdb has only the in-frame clones, and not every one. The sample has approximately 96,000 clones. Sequencing used PBMCs. These receptors were taken from a girl aged 5-17 years in good health and CMV-seropositive.

V is TRBV19 and J is TRBJ1-5; possible D gene TRBD1, 6 bases. Germline V gives CDR1 LNHDA, CDR2 SQIVND (reference sequence). Deletions cut 10 bases from V and 0 bases from J, with 16 bases between. There are 15 residues in the CDR3. DNA of the CDR3: TGTGCCACCCGGATCGGACAGATTAGCAATCAGCCCCAGCATTTT. It codes for CATRIGQISNQPQHF.

The chain carries TRBV18 and TRBJ2-1; TRBD2 matches 9 bases. The CDR3 length is 16 residues. The germline gives CDR1 KGHSH, CDR2 LQKENI. V lost 6 bases to trimming and J lost 6 bases; unmatched junction nucleotides: 12. CDR3 nucleotides: TGTGCCAGCTCGGTGAATAGCGGGGGTGCGGGCAATGAGCAGTTCTTC. Amino acid sequence: CASSVNSGGAGNEQFF.

The chain uses TRBV28 and TRBJ1-5, with D maybe TRBD1 (5 bases). The CDR3 contains 14 residues. Germline V lookup: CDR1 MDHEN, CDR2 SYDVKM. Trimming shortened V by 5 bases and J by 0 bases, and 8 bases separated the two germline ends. CDR3 region: CASSGQVSNQPQHF. DNA for the CDR3: TGTGCCAGCAGTGGACAAGTTAGCAATCAGCCCCAGCATTTT.

The chain carries TRBV15 and TRBJ1-1; 7 bases agree with TRBD1. The junction had 6 bases not matched to a gene; V was cut back by 5 bases and J by 0 bases. Germline CDR1 and CDR2: LNHNV and YYDKDF (reference sequence). This CDR3 is 15 amino acids long. The CDR3 nucleotides are TGTGCCACCAGCTCCGGGACAGTAATGAACACTGAAGCTTTCTTT. The encoded protein is CATSSGTVMNTEAFF.

The gene calls are TRBV29-1 and TRBJ1-2; possibly TRBD1 for D (5 bases). CDR1 SQVTM and CDR2 ANQGSEA come from the germline V gene. V lost 4 bases to trimming and J lost 4 bases, with 10 bases between them. The CDR3 sequence is 12 residues long. The CDR3 loop reads CSVGGLTYGYTF. CDR3 nucleotides: TGCAGCGTTGGGGGACTGACCTATGGCTACACCTTC.

The rearrangement joins TRBV7-3 to TRBJ2-1, with 7 positions matching TRBD2. The CDR3 has 15 residues. The germline gives CDR1 SGHTA, CDR2 FQGTGA. V lost 2 bases to trimming and J lost 1 base; unmatched junction nucleotides: 2. DNA of the CDR3: TGTGCCAGCAGCTTATCCGGGAGGTCCTACAATGAGCAGTTCTTC. Translation gives CASSLSGRSYNEQFF.

This chain joins TRBV7-2 and TRBJ2-1; 7 bases map to TRBD2. The CDR3 length is 14 residues. Trimming cost V 2 bases and J 9 bases; bases outside gene matches: 7. Germline V lookup: CDR1 SGHTA, CDR2 FQGNSA. DNA for the CDR3: TGTGCCAGCAGCTTACCCGGCGGGGGATTTGAGCAGTTCTTC. This translates into CASSLPGGGFEQFF.

The CDR3 reads CASSQAGETQYF. CDR3 DNA sequence: TGCGCCAGCAGCCAAGCGGGGGAGACCCAGTACTTC. This chain connects TRBV4-1 to TRBJ2-5; D perhaps matches TRBD2 (5 bases). The CDR3 spans 12 residues. Germline CDR1 MGHRA, CDR2 YSYEKL. The V gene lost 1 base and the J gene lost 5 bases, with 5 bases spanning the gap.